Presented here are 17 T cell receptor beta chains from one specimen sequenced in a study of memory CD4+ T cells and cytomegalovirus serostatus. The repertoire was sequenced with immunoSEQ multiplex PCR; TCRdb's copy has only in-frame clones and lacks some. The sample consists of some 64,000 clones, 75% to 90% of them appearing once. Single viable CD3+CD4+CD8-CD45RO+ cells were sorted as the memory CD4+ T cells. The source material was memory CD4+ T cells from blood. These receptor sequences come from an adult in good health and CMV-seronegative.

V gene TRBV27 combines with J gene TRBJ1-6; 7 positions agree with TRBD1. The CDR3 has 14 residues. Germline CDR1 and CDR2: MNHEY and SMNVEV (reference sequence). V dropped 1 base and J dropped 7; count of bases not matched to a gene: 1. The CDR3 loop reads CASSLYRGNSPLHF. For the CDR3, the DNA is TGTGCCAGCAGTTTATACAGGGGAAATTCACCCCTCCACTTT.

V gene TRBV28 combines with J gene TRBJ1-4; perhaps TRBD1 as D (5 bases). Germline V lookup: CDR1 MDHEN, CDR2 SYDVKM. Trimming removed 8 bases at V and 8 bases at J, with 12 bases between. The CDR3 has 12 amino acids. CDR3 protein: CASWGSREKLFF. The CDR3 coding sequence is TGTGCCAGCTGGGGGTCTCGAGAAAAACTGTTTTTT.

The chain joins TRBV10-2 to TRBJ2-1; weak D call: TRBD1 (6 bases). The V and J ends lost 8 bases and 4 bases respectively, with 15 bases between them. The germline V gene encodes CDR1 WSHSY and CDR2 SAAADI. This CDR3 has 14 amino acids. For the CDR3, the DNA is TGCGCCAGCCCAAACAGGGCGGGTTACAATGAGCAGTTCTTC. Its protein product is CASPNRAGYNEQFF.

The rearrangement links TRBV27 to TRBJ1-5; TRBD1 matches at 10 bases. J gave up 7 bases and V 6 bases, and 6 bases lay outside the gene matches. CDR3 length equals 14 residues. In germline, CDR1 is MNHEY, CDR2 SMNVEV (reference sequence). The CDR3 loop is CASSPTGGRQPQHF. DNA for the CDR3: TGTGCCAGCAGCCCGACAGGGGGCAGACAGCCCCAGCATTTT.

The CDR3 spells CASSLRAEQYF. CDR3 in DNA: TGTGCCAGCAGCCTCAGGGCCGAGCAGTACTTC. The V call is TRBV28, the J call TRBJ2-7; D might be TRBD1 (5 bases). The CDR3 spans 11 residues. The V gene lost 6 bases and the J gene lost 6 bases, with 9 bases spanning the gap. The germline CDR1 and CDR2 sequences are MDHEN and SYDVKM.

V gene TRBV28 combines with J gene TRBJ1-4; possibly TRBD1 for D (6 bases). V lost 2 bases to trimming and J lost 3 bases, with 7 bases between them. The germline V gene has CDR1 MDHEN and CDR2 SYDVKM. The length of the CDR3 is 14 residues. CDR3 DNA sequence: TGTGCCAGCAGTTTAGGACAGTCTAATGAAAAACTGTTTTTT. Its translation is CASSLGQSNEKLFF.

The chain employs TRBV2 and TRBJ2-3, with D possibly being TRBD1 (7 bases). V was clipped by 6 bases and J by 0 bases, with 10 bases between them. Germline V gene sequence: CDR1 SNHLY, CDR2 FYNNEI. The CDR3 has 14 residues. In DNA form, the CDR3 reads TGTGCCAGCAGGGAGGGGGCTAGCACAGATACGCAGTATTTT. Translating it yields CASREGASTDTQYF.

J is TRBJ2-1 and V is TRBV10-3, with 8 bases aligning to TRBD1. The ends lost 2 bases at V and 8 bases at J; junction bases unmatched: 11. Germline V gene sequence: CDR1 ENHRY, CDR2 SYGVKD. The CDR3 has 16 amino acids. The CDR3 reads CAISEPGQGVPHEQFF. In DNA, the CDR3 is TGTGCCATCAGTGAGCCAGGACAGGGTGTGCCTCATGAGCAGTTCTTC.

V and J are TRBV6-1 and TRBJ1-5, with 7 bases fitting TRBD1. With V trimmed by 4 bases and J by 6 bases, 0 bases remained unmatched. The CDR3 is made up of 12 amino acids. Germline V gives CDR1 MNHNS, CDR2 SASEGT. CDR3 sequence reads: CASSAGGQPQHF. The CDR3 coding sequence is TGTGCCAGCAGTGCAGGGGGTCAGCCCCAGCATTTT.

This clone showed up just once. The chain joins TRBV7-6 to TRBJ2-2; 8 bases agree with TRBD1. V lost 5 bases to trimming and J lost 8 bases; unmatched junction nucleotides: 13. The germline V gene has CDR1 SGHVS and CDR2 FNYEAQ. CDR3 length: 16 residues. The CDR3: CASSRKLDRGGGELFF. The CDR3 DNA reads TGTGCCAGCAGCCGGAAACTCGACAGGGGAGGAGGGGAGCTGTTTTTT. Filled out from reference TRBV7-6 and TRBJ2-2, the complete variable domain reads GAGVSQSPRYKVTKRGQDVALRCDPISGHVSLYWYRQALGQGPEFLTYFNYEAQQDKSGLPNDRFSAERPEGSISTLTIQRTEQRDSAMYRCASSRKLDRGGGELFFGEGSRLTVL.

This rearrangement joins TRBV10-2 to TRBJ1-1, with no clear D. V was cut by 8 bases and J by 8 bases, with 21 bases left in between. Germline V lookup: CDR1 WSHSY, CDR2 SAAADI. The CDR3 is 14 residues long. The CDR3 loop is CASLQERLQAEAFF. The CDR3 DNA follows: TGCGCCAGCTTGCAAGAGAGACTTCAAGCGGAAGCTTTCTTT.

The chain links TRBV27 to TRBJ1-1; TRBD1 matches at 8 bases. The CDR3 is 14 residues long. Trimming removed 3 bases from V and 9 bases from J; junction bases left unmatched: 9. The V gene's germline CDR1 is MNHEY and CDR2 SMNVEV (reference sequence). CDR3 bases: TGTGCCAGCAGTTTCCGGACAGGGACAGACCAAGCTTTCTTT. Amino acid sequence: CASSFRTGTDQAFF.

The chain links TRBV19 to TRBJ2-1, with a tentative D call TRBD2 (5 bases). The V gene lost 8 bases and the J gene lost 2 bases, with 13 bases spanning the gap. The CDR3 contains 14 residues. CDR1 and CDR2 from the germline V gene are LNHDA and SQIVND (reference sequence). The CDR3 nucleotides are TGTGCCAGTCGCGGAGGAGCGGCCTACAATGAGCAGTTCTTC. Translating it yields CASRGGAAYNEQFF. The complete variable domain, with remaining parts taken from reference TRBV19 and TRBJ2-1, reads DGGITQSPKYLFRKEGQNVTLSCEQNLNHDAMYWYRQDPGQGLRLIYYSQIVNDFQKGDIAEGYSVSREKKESFPLTVTSAQKNPTAFYLCASRGGAAYNEQFFGPGTRLTVL.

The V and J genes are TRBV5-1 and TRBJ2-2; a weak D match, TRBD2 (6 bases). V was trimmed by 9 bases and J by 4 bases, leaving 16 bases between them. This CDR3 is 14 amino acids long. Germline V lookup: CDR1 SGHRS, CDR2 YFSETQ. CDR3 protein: CATNRAAGTGELFF. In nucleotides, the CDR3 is TGCGCCACAAATCGGGCAGCGGGCACCGGGGAGCTGTTTTTT.

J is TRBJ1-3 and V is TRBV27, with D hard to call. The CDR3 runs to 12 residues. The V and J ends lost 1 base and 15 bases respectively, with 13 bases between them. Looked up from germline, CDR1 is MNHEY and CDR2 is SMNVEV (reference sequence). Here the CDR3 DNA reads TGTGCCAGCAGTTTATATCGAAGCCGGGGATATTTT. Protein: CASSLYRSRGYF.

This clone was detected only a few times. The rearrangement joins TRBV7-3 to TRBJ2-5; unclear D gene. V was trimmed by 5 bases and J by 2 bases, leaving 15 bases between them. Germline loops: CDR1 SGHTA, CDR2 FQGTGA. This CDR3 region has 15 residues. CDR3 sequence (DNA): TGTGCCAGCAGCCCACACAGTTTGGGGCAAGAGACCCAGTACTTC. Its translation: CASSPHSLGQETQYF. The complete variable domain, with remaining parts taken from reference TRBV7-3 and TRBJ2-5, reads GAGVSQTPSNKVTEKGKYVELRCDPISGHTALYWYRQSLGQGPEFLIYFQGTGAADDSGLPNDRFFAVRPEGSVSTLKIQRTERGDSAVYLCASSPHSLGQETQYFGPGTRLLVL.

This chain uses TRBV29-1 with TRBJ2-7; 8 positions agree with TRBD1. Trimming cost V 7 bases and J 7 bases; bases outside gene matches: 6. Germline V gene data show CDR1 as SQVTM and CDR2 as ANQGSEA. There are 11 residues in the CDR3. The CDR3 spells CSGGQVGEQYF. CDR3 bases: TGCAGCGGGGGACAGGTGGGAGAGCAGTACTTC.